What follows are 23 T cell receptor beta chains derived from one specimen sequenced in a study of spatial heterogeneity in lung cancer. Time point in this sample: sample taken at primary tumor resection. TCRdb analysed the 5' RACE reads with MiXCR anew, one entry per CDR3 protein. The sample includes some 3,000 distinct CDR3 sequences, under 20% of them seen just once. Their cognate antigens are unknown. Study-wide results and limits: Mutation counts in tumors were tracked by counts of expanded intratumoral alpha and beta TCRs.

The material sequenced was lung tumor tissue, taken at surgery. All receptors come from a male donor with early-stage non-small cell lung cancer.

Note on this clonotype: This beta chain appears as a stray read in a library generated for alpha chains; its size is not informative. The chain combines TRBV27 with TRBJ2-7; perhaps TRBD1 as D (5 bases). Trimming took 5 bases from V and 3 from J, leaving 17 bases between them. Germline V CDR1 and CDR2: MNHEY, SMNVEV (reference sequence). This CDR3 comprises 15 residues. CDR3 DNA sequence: TGTGCCAGCAGTCCGGAGAAGGGGCTCCACTACGAGCAGTACTTC. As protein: CASSPEKGLHYEQYF.

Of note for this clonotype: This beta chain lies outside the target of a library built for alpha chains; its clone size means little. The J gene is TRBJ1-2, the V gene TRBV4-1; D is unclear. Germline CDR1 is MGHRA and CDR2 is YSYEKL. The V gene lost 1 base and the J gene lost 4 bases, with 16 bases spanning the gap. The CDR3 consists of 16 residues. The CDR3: CASSQGTSGDSYGYTF. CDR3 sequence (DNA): TGCGCCAGCAGCCAAGGGACCTCCGGAGACTCCTATGGCTACACCTTC.

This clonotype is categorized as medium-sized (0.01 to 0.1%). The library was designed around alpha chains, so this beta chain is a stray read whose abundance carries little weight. The CDR3 protein is CASSCKIAKNIQYF. The CDR3, as DNA: TGTGCCAGCAGTTGTAAGATAGCCAAAAACATTCAGTACTTC. The rearrangement joins TRBV27 to TRBJ2-4; D ambiguous. The CDR3 extends over 14 amino acids. The germline V and J ends were trimmed by 4 bases and 0 bases, with 7 bases remaining between them. Germline CDR1 and CDR2: MNHEY and SMNVEV (reference sequence).

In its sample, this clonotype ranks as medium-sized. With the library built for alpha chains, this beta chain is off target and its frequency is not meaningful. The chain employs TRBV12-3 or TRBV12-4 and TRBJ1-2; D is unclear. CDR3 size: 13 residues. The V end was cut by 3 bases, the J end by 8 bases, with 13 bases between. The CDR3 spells CASSFAEMGGYTF. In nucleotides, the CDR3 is TGTGCCAGCAGTTTCGCTGAGATGGGAGGCTACACCTTC.

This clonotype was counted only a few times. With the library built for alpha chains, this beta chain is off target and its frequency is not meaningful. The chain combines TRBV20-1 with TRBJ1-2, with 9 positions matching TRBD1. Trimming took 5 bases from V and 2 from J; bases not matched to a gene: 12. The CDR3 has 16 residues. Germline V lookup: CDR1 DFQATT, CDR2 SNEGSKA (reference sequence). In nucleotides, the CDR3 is TGCAGTGCTCCACCGGGACAGGGACTTATAAACTATGGCTACACCTTC. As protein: CSAPPGQGLINYGYTF.

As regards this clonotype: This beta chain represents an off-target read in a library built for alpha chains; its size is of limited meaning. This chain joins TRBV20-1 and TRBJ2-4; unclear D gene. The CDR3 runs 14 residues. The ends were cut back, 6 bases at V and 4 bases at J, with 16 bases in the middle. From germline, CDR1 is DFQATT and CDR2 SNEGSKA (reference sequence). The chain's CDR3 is CSANPGQRKNIQYF. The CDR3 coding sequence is TGCAGTGCCAATCCCGGGCAAAGGAAAAACATTCAGTACTTC.

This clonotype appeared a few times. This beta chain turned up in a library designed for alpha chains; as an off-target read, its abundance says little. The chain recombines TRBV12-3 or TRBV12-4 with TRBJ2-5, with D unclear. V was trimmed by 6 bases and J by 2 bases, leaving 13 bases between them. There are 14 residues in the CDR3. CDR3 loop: CASSLSVRQETQYF. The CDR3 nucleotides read TGTGCCAGCAGCCTCTCCGTCAGACAAGAGACCCAGTACTTC.

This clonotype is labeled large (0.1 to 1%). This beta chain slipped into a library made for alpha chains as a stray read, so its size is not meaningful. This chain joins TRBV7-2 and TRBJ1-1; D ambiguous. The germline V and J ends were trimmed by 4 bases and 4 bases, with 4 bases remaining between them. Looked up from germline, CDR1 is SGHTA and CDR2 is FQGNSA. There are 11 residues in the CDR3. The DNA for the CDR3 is TGTGCCAGCAGCTCCGTCACTGAAGCTTTCTTT. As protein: CASSSVTEAFF.

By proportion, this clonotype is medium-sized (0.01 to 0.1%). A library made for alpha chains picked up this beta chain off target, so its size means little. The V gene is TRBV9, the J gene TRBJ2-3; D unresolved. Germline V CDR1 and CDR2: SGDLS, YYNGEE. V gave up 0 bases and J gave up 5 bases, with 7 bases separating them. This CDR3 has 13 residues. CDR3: CASSVVGKDTQYF. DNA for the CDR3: TGTGCCAGCAGCGTAGTTGGAAAAGATACGCAGTATTTT. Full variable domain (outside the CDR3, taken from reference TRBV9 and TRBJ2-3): DSGVTQTPKHLITATGQRVTLRCSPRSGDLSVYWYQQSLDQGLQFLIQYYNGEERAKGNILERFSAQQFPDLHSELNLSSLELGDSALYFCASSVVGKDTQYFGPGTRLTVL.

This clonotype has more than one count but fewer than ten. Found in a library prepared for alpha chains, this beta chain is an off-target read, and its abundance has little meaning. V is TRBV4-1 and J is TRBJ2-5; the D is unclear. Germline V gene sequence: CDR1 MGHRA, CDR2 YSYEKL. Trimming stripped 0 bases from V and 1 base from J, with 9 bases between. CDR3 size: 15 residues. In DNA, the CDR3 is TGCGCCAGCAGCCAAGATGCGAGCTTCCAAGAGACCCAGTACTTC. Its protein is CASSQDASFQETQYF.

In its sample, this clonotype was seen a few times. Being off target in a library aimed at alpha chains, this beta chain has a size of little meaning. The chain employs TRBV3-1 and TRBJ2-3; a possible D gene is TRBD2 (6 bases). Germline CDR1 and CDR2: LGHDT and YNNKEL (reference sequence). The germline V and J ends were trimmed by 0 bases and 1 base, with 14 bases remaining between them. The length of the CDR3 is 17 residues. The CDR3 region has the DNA TGTGCCAGCAGCCAAGATACGGGACTTCGGGGCACAGATACGCAGTATTTT. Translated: CASSQDTGLRGTDTQYF.

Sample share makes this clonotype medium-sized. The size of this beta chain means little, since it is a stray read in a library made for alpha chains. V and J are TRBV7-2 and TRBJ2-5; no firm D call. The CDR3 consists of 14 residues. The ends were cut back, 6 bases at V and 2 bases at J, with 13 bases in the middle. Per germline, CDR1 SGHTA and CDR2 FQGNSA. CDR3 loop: CASSRRSLQETQYF. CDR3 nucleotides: TGTGCCAGCAGTCGGCGGTCACTTCAAGAGACCCAGTACTTC.

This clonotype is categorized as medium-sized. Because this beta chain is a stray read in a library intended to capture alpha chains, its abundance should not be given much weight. CDR3 coding DNA: TGTGCCAGCACCTCAGCGGGGACGTACCAAGAGACCCAGTACTTC. The encoded protein is CASTSAGTYQETQYF. This sequence joins TRBV12-3 or TRBV12-4 and TRBJ2-5; 7 positions agree with TRBD2. J lost 0 bases, V lost 7 bases, and 8 bases had no gene match. The CDR3 extends over 15 amino acids.

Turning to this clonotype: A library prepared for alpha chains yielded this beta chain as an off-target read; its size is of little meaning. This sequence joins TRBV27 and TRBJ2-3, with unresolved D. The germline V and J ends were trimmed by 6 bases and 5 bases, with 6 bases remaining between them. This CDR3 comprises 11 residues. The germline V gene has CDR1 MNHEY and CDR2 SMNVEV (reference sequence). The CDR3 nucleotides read TGTGCCAGCAGGCGAGGAGATACGCAGTATTTT. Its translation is CASRRGDTQYF.

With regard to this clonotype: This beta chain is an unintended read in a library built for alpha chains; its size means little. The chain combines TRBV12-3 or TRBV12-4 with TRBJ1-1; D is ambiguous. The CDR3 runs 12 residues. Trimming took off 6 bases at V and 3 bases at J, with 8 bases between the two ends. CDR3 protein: CASRLWDTEAFF. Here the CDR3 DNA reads TGTGCCAGCAGGCTGTGGGACACTGAAGCTTTCTTT.

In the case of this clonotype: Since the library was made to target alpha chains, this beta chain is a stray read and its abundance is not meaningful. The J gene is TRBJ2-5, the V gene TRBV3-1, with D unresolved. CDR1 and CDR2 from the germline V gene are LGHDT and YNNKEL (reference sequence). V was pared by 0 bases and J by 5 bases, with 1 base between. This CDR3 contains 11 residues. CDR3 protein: CASSQEETQYF. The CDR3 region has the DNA TGTGCCAGCAGCCAAGAGGAGACCCAGTACTTC.

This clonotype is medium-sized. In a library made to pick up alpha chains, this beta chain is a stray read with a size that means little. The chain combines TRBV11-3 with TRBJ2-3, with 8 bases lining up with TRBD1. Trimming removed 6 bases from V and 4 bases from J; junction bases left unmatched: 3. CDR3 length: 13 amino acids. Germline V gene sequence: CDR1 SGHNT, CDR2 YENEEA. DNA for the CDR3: TGTGCCAGCAGTTCAGGGGGCGCAGATACGCAGTATTTT. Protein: CASSSGGADTQYF.

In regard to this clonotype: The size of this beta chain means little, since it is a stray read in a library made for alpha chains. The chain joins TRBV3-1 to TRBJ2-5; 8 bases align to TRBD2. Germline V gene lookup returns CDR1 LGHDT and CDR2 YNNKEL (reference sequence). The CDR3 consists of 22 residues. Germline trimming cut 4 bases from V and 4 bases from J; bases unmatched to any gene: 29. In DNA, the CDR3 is TGTGCCAGCAGCCTCTTGGTCGGGTCCTCCGGCGGGGGGCCAGGGAGATTAGAGACCCAGTACTTC. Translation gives CASSLLVGSSGGGPGRLETQYF.

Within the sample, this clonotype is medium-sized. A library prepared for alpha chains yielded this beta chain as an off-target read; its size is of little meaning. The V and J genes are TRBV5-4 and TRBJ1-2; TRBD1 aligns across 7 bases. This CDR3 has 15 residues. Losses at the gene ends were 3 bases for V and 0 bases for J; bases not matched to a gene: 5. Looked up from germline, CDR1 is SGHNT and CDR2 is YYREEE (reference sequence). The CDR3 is CASSSQGTANYGYTF. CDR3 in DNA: TGTGCCAGCAGCTCGCAAGGGACAGCTAACTATGGCTACACCTTC.

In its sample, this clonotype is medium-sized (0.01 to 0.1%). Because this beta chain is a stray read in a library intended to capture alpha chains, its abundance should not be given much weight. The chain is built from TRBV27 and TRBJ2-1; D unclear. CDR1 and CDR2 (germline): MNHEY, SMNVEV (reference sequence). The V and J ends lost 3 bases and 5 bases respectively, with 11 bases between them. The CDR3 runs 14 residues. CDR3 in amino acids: CASSFGLTNNEQFF. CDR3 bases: TGTGCCAGCAGTTTTGGGCTTACCAACAATGAGCAGTTCTTC.

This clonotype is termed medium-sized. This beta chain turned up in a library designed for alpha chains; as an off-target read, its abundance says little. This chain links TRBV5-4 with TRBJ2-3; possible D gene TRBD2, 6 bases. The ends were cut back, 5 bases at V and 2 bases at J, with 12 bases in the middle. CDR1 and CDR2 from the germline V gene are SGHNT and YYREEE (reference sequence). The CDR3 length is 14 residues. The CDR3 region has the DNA TGTGCCAGCAGTGGGGACTCCAACACAGATACGCAGTATTTT. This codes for CASSGDSNTDTQYF.

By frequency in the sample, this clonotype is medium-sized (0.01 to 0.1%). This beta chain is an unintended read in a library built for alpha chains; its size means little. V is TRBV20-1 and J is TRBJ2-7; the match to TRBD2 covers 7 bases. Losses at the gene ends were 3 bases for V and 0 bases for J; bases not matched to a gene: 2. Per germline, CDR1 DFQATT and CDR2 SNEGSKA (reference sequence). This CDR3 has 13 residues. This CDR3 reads CSARGGYSYEQYF. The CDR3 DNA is TGCAGTGCTAGGGGGGGGTACTCCTACGAGCAGTACTTC.

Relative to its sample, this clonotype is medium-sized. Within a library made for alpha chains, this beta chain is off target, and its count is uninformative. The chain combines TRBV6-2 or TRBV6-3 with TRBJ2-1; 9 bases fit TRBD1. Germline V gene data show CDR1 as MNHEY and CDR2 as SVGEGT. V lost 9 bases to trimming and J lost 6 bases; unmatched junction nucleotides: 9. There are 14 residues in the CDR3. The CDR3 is CASTSGTGSNEQFF. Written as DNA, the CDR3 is TGTGCCAGTACCTCCGGGACAGGGTCCAATGAGCAGTTCTTC.